The clone carrying this T cell receptor (beta chain) was seen more than once but under ten times. Via MiXCR, TCRdb re-called the 5' RACE reads, giving one row per CDR3 protein. Of fewer than 180,000 distinct CDR3 sequences in the sample, around 45% were seen once. Germline loops: CDR1 SGHRS, CDR2 YFSETQ. The CDR3 totals 15 residues. V dropped 2 bases and J dropped 2 bases, with 11 bases sitting between them. The data originate from a study of CD8 T cells in ankylosing spondylitis. The TCR comes from a male donor with ankylosing spondylitis. Sequencing was done on a sample of synovial fluid, either unsorted or a sorted T cell fraction (not recorded which). The chain joins TRBV5-1 to TRBJ2-1, with D possibly matching TRBD1 (5 bases). The CDR3 region has the DNA TGCGCCAGCAGCTTCGGACATATGACCTACAATGAGCAGTTCTTC. Its translation is CASSFGHMTYNEQFF.